The source of this TCR beta chain is a study of T cells in Graves' hyperthyroidism and ophthalmopathy (dated by TCRdb to about 2019). Context from the whole study: Peripheral blood samples were taken at the time of initial diagnosis, prior to any treatment. TCR V-J signatures able to tell the groups apart were searched for in a discovery cohort of 90 to 100 patients, of whom around 42 had Graves' ophthalmopathy and around 58 had stable Graves' hyperthyroidism. Prospective prediction of ophthalmopathy was tested in an independent validation cohort consisting of 18 to 20 hyperthyroidism patients and more than 15 patients who later progressed to ophthalmopathy. The study also compared thyroid tissue and blood T-cell repertoires from about six Graves' hyperthyroidism patients. The paper reports TCR Vbeta CDR3 sequencing of roughly 140 peripheral blood samples: under 45 ophthalmopathy, about 75 hyperthyroidism and approximately 17 progressor patients. Once sampling was done, hyperthyroidism patients were given methimazole at a starting dose of 30 mg daily, whereas ophthalmopathy patients were given high-dose intravenous methylprednisolone. The roughly 91 discovery patients were randomly divided into training and test sets at a 7:3 ratio. Results the study describes overall, beyond this receptor: Ophthalmopathy was separated from stable hyperthyroidism by a 13 V-J signature model, with approximately 89% sensitivity and about 81% specificity obtained in cross-validation and 80%/75% obtained in testing. No statistical method was used to fix the sample size in advance, and group allocation was not hidden from the investigators. Blood samples also contained most of the expanded thyroid clonotypes (frequency above 0.001), which suggests that blood repertoires may reflect thyroid immune responses. During validation, the model predicted progression to ophthalmopathy a median of about 6.5 months ahead of onset, with approximately 71% sensitivity and 72% to 85% specificity.

A distance of 3 bases separates the germline ends of V and J, which lose 5 bases and 6 bases respectively. For CDR1 and CDR2, the germline V gene lists KGHSH and LQKENI. There are 10 amino acids in the CDR3, from cysteine to phenylalanine inclusive. Just CDR3 DNA is preserved here, 30 bases in frame from base 1. The TCR beta CDR3 regions were amplified from the RNA transcripts. The TCR CDR3 was subjected to a first round of RT-PCR using the HTBI primer set and the Qiagen OneStep RT-PCR kit. The libraries were constructed in a second round of multiplex PCR and then size-selected and purified. Sequencing of the libraries was done on an Illumina HiSeq2000 using paired-end 100 bp reads. From the authors' description of their analysis: SOAPnuke was used to process the raw data, throwing out any read that contained adapters or uncalled bases, had a mean Phred below 15, or lacked an exact constant-primer or identifier match. High-quality paired reads were merged using COPE v1.2.5, and each unique nucleotide sequence was defined as a clonotype. Clonotypes were aligned to IMGT TRBV, TRBD and TRBJ reference segments using MiTCR v1.1. The analysis was restricted to V-J combinations with a frequency above 0.0001, which together covered about 99% of the repertoires. A TCS score was defined as the ratio of F50 (clonal expansion) to E x V (chaos), with BLOSUM62-based TCRdist applied between CDR3 peptides within each V-J. Welch's t-statistics and random forest reduced approximately 520 V-J features to about 13, which were used in a naive Bayes classifier (R e1071). Clones were called with MiXCR by TCRdb after fastp trimmed the public reads at Q25, and only in-frame beta chains were retained. CDR3 protein duplicates are merged, each entry listing the most common genes and DNA. V and J calls and clone size were set by TCRdb, not the authors. For this sample the table gives about 300,000 distinct CDR3 sequences, of which roughly a fifth were detected only once. The biggest ten clones account for roughly 39% of the sample.

This clonotype was detected ten times or more. Its antigen has not been determined. No base qualities exist here, and no much larger clone lies one base off it. Ophthalmopathy patients had moderately to severely active disease, Clinical Activity Score of at least 3, NOSPECS grade of at least 4, and duration under 3 months. Any patient with an uncontrolled infection, another autoimmune disease, pregnancy or lactation was excluded. Diagnoses were based on clinical symptoms, serum thyroxine and TRAb, thyroid ultrasound and orbital computed tomography. Ficoll-Paque density gradient centrifugation was used to isolate PBMCs from 9.5 to 10 ml of fresh peripheral blood. Total RNA was extracted using Trizol reagent, and RNA quality was assessed on an Agilent 2100 Bioanalyzer.

The chain joins TRBV18 to TRBJ2-3; the D gene assignment is ambiguous. The clonotype was recovered from a man in his forties or fifties with Graves' ophthalmopathy. The sequenced material came from blood. The nucleotide sequence reads as follows: TGTGCCAGCTCAGAGGATACGCAGTATTTT. It specifies CASSEDTQYF.